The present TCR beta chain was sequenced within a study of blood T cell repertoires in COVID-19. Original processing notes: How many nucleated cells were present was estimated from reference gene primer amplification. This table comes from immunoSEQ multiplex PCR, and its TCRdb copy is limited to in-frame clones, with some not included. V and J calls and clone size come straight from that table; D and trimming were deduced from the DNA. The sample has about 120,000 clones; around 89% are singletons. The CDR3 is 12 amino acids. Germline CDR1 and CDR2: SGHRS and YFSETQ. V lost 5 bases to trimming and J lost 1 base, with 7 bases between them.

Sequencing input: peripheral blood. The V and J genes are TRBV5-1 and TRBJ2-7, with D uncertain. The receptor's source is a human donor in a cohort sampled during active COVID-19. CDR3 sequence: CASREASYEQYF. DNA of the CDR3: TGCGCCAGCAGAGAGGCTTCCTACGAGCAGTACTTC.